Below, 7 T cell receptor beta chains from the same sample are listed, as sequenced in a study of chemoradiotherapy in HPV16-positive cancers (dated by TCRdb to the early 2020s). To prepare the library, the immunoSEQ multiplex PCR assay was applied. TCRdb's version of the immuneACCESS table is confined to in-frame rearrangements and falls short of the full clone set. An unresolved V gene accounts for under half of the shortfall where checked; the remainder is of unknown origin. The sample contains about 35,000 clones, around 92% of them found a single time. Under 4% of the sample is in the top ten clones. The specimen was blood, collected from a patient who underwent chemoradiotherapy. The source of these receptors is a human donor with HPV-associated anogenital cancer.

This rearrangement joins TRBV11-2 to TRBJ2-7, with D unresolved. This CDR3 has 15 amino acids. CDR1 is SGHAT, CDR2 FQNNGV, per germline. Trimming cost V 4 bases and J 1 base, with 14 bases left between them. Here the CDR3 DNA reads TGTGCCAGCAGCTCCCACAGCCTTGGGTCCTACGAGCAGTACTTC. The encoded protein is CASSSHSLGSYEQYF.

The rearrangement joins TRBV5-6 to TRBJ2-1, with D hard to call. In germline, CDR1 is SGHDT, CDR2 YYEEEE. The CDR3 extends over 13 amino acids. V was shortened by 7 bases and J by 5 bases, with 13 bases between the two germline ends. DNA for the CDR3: TGTGCCAGCTTTCGAACGTGGGACAATGAGCAGTTCTTC. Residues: CASFRTWDNEQFF.

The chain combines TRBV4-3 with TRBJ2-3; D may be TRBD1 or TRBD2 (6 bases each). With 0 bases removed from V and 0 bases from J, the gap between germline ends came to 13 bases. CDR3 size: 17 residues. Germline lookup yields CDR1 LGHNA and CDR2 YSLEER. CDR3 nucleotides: TGCGCCAGCAGCCAAGATGAATGGGGGGCTAGCACAGATACGCAGTATTTT. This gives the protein CASSQDEWGASTDTQYF.

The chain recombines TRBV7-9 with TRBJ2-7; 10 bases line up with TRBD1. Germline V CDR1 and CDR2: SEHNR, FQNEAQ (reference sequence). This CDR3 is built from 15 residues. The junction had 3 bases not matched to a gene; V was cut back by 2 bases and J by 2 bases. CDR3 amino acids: CASSLRGQGTYEQYF. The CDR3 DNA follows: TGTGCCAGCAGCTTAAGGGGACAGGGGACCTACGAGCAGTACTTC.

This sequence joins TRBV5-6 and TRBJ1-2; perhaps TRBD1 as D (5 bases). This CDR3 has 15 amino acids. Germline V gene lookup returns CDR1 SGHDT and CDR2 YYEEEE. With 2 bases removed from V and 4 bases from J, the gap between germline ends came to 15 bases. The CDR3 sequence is CASSFRSGGSYGYTF. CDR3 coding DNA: TGTGCCAGCAGCTTTAGGTCGGGGGGGAGCTATGGCTACACCTTC.

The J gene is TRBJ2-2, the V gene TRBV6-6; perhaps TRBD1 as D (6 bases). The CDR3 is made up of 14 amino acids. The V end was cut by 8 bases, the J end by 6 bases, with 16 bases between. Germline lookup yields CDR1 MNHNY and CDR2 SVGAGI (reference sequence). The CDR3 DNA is TGTGCCAGCGCGTCAGCTCAGGGGCCCGGGGAGCTGTTTTTT. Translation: CASASAQGPGELFF.

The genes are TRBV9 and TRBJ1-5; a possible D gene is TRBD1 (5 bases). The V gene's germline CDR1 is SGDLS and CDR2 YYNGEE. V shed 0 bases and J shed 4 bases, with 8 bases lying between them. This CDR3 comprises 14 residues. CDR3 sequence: CASSVGGRNQPQHF. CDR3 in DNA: TGTGCCAGCAGCGTAGGGGGCCGAAATCAGCCCCAGCATTTT.